These T cell receptor beta chains were read from a single sample in a study of blood T cell repertoires in COVID-19. Repertoires were generated with immunoSEQ multiplex PCR, while TCRdb's copy carries only in-frame clones and drops some. The sample lists about 260,000 clones, roughly 86% seen once, with 2% to 2.5% in the top ten. The sequenced sample was peripheral blood. All receptors come from a woman aged 45-65 years with acute or convalescent COVID-19. Each CDR3 is given with its conserved first and last residue. The D gene is left open where the match is weak. Expanded clones are given a class, and other clones once, few, many or no size at all.

clone size: -; J gene: TRBJ1-1; V gene: TRBV28; D gene: -; CDR3 length: 15; CDR3 protein: CASSLGGRLNTEAFF; CDR3 DNA: TGTGCCAGCAGTTTGGGAGGTAGATTGAACACTGAAGCTTTCTTT
clone size: -; J gene: TRBJ2-5; V gene: TRBV5-1; D gene: -; CDR3 length: 15; CDR3 protein: CASRSGGISQETQYF; CDR3 DNA: TGCGCCAGCAGGTCAGGGGGGATAAGCCAAGAGACCCAGTACTTC
clone size: -; J gene: TRBJ2-1; V gene: TRBV2; D gene: TRBD2; CDR3 length: 15; CDR3 protein: CATRRGLAGHNEQFF; CDR3 DNA: TGTGCCACACGGCGAGGGCTAGCGGGACACAATGAGCAGTTCTTC
clone size: -; J gene: TRBJ1-3; V gene: TRBV7-2; D gene: -; CDR3 length: 14; CDR3 protein: CASSLSVSGNTIYF; CDR3 DNA: TGTGCCAGCAGCTTGTCCGTGAGCGGAAACACCATATATTTT
clone size: -; J gene: TRBJ2-7; V gene: TRBV19; D gene: TRBD1; CDR3 length: 14; CDR3 protein: CASSALTGAPPQYF; CDR3 DNA: TGTGCCAGTAGTGCCCTCACAGGGGCTCCCCCCCAGTACTTC
clone size: many; J gene: TRBJ1-1; V gene: TRBV19; D gene: -; CDR3 length: 13; CDR3 protein: CASSINRNTEAFF; CDR3 DNA: TGTGCCAGTAGTATAAACAGGAACACTGAAGCTTTCTTT
clone size: -; J gene: TRBJ2-1; V gene: TRBV28; D gene: TRBD2; CDR3 length: 19; CDR3 protein: CASSSTTLLADVSYNEQFF; CDR3 DNA: TGTGCCAGCAGTTCCACCACTCTTCTAGCGGACGTCTCCTACAATGAGCAGTTCTTC
clone size: -; J gene: TRBJ2-1; V gene: TRBV13; D gene: TRBD1; CDR3 length: 15; CDR3 protein: CASSLLGGAYNEQFF; CDR3 DNA: TGTGCCAGCAGCCTACTAGGGGGCGCCTACAATGAGCAGTTCTTC
clone size: many; J gene: TRBJ1-1; V gene: TRBV19; D gene: -; CDR3 length: 15; CDR3 protein: CASSIQGTRNTEAFF; CDR3 DNA: TGTGCCAGTAGTATTCAGGGAACGAGGAACACTGAAGCTTTCTTT
clone size: -; J gene: TRBJ1-5; V gene: TRBV6-5; D gene: -; CDR3 length: 13; CDR3 protein: CASSFGGYQPQHF; CDR3 DNA: TGTGCCAGCAGTTTTGGGGGCTATCAGCCCCAGCATTTT
clone size: -; J gene: TRBJ1-1; V gene: TRBV28; D gene: TRBD1; CDR3 length: 16; CDR3 protein: CASSPSPGQGNTEAFF; CDR3 DNA: TGTGCCAGCAGCCCCTCCCCGGGACAGGGAAACACTGAAGCTTTCTTT
clone size: few; J gene: TRBJ1-1; V gene: TRBV9; D gene: -; CDR3 length: 13; CDR3 protein: CASRGRGDTEAFF; CDR3 DNA: TGTGCCAGCAGGGGACGGGGGGACACTGAAGCTTTCTTT
clone size: -; J gene: TRBJ2-3; V gene: TRBV5-1; D gene: -; CDR3 length: 16; CDR3 protein: CASSPPDSGGTDTQYF; CDR3 DNA: TGCGCCAGCAGCCCCCCGGACTCCGGCGGGACAGATACGCAGTATTTT
clone size: -; J gene: TRBJ1-1; V gene: TRBV7-9; D gene: TRBD1; CDR3 length: 16; CDR3 protein: CASSLWTGGGSTEAFF; CDR3 DNA: TGTGCCAGCAGCCTCTGGACAGGGGGCGGGAGCACTGAAGCTTTCTTT
clone size: once; J gene: TRBJ2-3; V gene: TRBV7-9; D gene: -; CDR3 length: 15; CDR3 protein: CASSLSHSHTDTQYF; CDR3 DNA: TGTGCCAGCAGCTTATCGCACAGTCATACAGATACGCAGTATTTT
clone size: -; J gene: TRBJ2-2; V gene: TRBV7-2; D gene: -; CDR3 length: 13; CDR3 protein: CATTRDHAGELFF; CDR3 DNA: TGTGCCACGACCAGGGATCACGCCGGGGAGCTGTTTTTT
clone size: -; J gene: TRBJ2-2; V gene: TRBV18; D gene: -; CDR3 length: 17; CDR3 protein: CASSPPSGAVDTGELFF; CDR3 DNA: TGTGCCAGCTCACCACCCTCTGGGGCCGTCGACACCGGGGAGCTGTTTTTT
clone size: -; J gene: TRBJ2-7; V gene: TRBV7-6; D gene: TRBD1; CDR3 length: 14; CDR3 protein: CASTRDSYSYEQYF; CDR3 DNA: TGTGCCAGCACCCGGGACAGTTATTCCTACGAGCAGTACTTC
clone size: -; J gene: TRBJ1-2; V gene: TRBV18; D gene: -; CDR3 length: 16; CDR3 protein: CASSPFRGMGGYGYTF; CDR3 DNA: TGTGCCAGCTCACCATTCAGGGGTATGGGCGGCTATGGCTACACCTTC
clone size: -; J gene: TRBJ2-7; V gene: TRBV7-2; D gene: TRBD2; CDR3 length: 14; CDR3 protein: CASTLAGGTYEQYF; CDR3 DNA: TGTGCCAGCACTTTAGCGGGAGGGACCTACGAGCAGTACTTC
clone size: -; J gene: TRBJ2-3; V gene: TRBV19; D gene: TRBD2; CDR3 length: 18; CDR3 protein: CASSIDHLGLAGTDTQYF; CDR3 DNA: TGTGCCAGTAGTATAGATCATTTAGGACTAGCGGGCACAGATACGCAGTATTTT
clone size: -; J gene: TRBJ1-2; V gene: TRBV30; D gene: -; CDR3 length: 13; CDR3 protein: CAWSVGGAYGYTF; CDR3 DNA: TGTGCCTGGAGTGTCGGCGGAGCCTATGGCTACACCTTC
clone size: -; J gene: TRBJ1-5; V gene: TRBV10-3; D gene: TRBD1; CDR3 length: 15; CDR3 protein: CAISPGTGYNQPQHF; CDR3 DNA: TGTGCCATCAGCCCCGGGACAGGGTATAATCAGCCCCAGCATTTT
clone size: -; J gene: TRBJ2-5; V gene: TRBV28; D gene: -; CDR3 length: 14; CDR3 protein: CASSLLPGVETQYF; CDR3 DNA: TGTGCCAGCAGTTTATTACCGGGAGTTGAGACCCAGTACTTC
clone size: -; J gene: TRBJ1-2; V gene: TRBV30; D gene: TRBD1; CDR3 length: 19; CDR3 protein: CAWSALSGTGVRRFYGYTF; CDR3 DNA: TGTGCCTGGAGTGCCCTTAGCGGGACAGGGGTTAGGCGCTTCTATGGCTACACCTTC
clone size: -; J gene: TRBJ2-1; V gene: TRBV10-3; D gene: TRBD2; CDR3 length: 16; CDR3 protein: CAISDPGTRGSDEQFF; CDR3 DNA: TGTGCCATCAGTGACCCAGGGACTAGGGGTAGCGATGAGCAGTTCTTC
clone size: -; J gene: TRBJ1-3; V gene: TRBV4-3; D gene: -; CDR3 length: 16; CDR3 protein: CASSQAQGGSGNTIYF; CDR3 DNA: TGCGCCAGCAGCCAGGCACAGGGTGGTTCCGGAAACACCATATATTTT
clone size: -; J gene: TRBJ2-1; V gene: TRBV25-1; D gene: TRBD2; CDR3 length: 15; CDR3 protein: CASRTLSGSFNEQFF; CDR3 DNA: TGTGCCAGCAGAACCCTTAGCGGGAGTTTCAATGAGCAGTTCTTC
clone size: -; J gene: TRBJ2-2; V gene: TRBV19; D gene: TRBD1; CDR3 length: 19; CDR3 protein: CASSTPGTGGGTNTGELFF; CDR3 DNA: TGTGCCAGTAGTACTCCGGGGACAGGGGGCGGGACGAACACCGGGGAGCTGTTTTTT
clone size: few; J gene: TRBJ2-1; V gene: TRBV28; D gene: TRBD2; CDR3 length: 15; CDR3 protein: CASSSLAGGNNEQFF; CDR3 DNA: TGTGCCAGCAGTTCGCTAGCGGGAGGGAACAATGAGCAGTTCTTC
clone size: -; J gene: TRBJ2-1; V gene: TRBV4-3; D gene: TRBD2; CDR3 length: 16; CDR3 protein: CASSQLTSGPYNEQFF; CDR3 DNA: TGCGCCAGCAGCCAGCTCACTAGCGGACCCTACAATGAGCAGTTCTTC
clone size: -; J gene: TRBJ2-6; V gene: TRBV28; D gene: -; CDR3 length: 18; CDR3 protein: CASSLYGGPKGGANVLTF; CDR3 DNA: TGTGCCAGCAGTTTATATGGCGGTCCGAAGGGGGGGGCCAACGTCCTGACTTTC
clone size: -; J gene: TRBJ1-1; V gene: TRBV7-2; D gene: -; CDR3 length: 15; CDR3 protein: CASSLDLRMNTEAFF; CDR3 DNA: TGTGCCAGCAGCTTAGATCTGCGGATGAACACTGAAGCTTTCTTT
clone size: -; J gene: TRBJ2-3; V gene: TRBV27; D gene: -; CDR3 length: 15; CDR3 protein: CASQTSPRGKDTQYF; CDR3 DNA: TGTGCCAGCCAGACGAGTCCTAGGGGTAAAGATACGCAGTATTTT
clone size: -; J gene: TRBJ1-2; V gene: TRBV28; D gene: -; CDR3 length: 15; CDR3 protein: CASSPSGISYYGYTF; CDR3 DNA: TGTGCCAGCAGCCCCTCGGGGATATCGTACTATGGCTACACCTTC
clone size: once; J gene: TRBJ2-1; V gene: TRBV30; D gene: TRBD2; CDR3 length: 14; CDR3 protein: CAWSSGRSYNEQFF; CDR3 DNA: TGTGCCTGGAGTAGCGGGAGGTCCTACAATGAGCAGTTCTTC
clone size: -; J gene: TRBJ1-5; V gene: TRBV28; D gene: TRBD1; CDR3 length: 15; CDR3 protein: CASRLTGGGNQPQHF; CDR3 DNA: TGTGCCAGCAGACTGACAGGGGGAGGCAATCAGCCCCAGCATTTT
clone size: few; J gene: TRBJ1-1; V gene: TRBV30; D gene: -; CDR3 length: 13; CDR3 protein: CAWSPSEELAAFF; CDR3 DNA: TGTGCCTGGAGTCCAAGTGAGGAATTGGCAGCTTTCTTT